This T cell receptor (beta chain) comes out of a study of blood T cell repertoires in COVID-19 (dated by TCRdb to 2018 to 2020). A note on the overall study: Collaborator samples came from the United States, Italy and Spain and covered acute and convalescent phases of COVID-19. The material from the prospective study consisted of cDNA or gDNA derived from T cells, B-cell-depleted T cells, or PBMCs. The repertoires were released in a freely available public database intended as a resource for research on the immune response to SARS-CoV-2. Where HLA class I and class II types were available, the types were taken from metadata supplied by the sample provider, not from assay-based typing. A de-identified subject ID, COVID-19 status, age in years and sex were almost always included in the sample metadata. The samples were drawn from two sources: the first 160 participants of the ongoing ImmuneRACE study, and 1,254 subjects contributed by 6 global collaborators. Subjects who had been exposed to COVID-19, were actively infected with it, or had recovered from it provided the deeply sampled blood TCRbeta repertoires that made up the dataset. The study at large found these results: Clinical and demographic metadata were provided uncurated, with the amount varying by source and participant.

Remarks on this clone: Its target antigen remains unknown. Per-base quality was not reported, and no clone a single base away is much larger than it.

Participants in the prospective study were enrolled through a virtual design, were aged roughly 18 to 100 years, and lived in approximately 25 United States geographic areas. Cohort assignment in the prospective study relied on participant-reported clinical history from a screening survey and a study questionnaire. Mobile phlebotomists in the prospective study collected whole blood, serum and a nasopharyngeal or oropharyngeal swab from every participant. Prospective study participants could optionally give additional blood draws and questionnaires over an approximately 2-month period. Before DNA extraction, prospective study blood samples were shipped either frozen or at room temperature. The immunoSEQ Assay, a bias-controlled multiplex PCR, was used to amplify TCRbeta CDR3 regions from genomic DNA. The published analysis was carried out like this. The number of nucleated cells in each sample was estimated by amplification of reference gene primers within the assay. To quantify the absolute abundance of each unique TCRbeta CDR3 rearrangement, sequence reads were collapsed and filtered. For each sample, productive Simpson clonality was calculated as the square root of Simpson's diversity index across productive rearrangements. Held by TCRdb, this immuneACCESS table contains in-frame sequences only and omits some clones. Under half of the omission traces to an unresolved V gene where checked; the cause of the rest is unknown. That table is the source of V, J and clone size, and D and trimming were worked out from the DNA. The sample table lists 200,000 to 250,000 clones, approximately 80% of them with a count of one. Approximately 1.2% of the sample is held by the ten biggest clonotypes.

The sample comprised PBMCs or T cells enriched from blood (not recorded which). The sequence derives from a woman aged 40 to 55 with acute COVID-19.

The DNA is as follows: TGTGCCAGCAGTTCAAGTAGCGGGGTGAACACCGGGGAGCTGTTTTTT. It is translated as CASSSSSGVNTGELFF. The chain is encoded by TRBV27 joined to TRBJ2-2, and 8 bases in between align with TRBD2. CDR1 and CDR2 are read off the germline V gene (reference sequence) as MNHEY and SMNVEV. For this chain, trimming is 4 bases at the V end and 1 base at the J end, and the number of junction bases without a gene match is 5. Including cysteine and phenylalanine, the CDR3 has 16 amino acids. The CDR3 DNA has 48 bases and is translated from base 1.